This entry concerns a single T cell receptor (beta chain). Germline V gene sequence: CDR1 LGHDT, CDR2 YNNKEL (reference sequence). This CDR3 is 14 amino acids long. Trimming pared 4 bases from V and 0 bases from J, leaving 10 bases between. This record belongs to a study of control samples from healthy donors and cancer patients. The table came from immunoSEQ multiplex PCR; TCRdb's copy has only in-frame clones and leaves some out. The data hold some 130,000 clones, with roughly 92% observed a single time. The TCR sequence derives from a man between 18 and 29 years old in good health. The gene calls are TRBV3-1 (or the pseudogene TRBV3-2) and TRBJ2-7; tentative D call: TRBD1 (6 bases). The specimen was blood. CDR3 sequence reads: CASSRAGDSYEQYF. The CDR3 DNA is TGTGCCAGCAGCCGGGCAGGGGACTCCTACGAGCAGTACTTC.